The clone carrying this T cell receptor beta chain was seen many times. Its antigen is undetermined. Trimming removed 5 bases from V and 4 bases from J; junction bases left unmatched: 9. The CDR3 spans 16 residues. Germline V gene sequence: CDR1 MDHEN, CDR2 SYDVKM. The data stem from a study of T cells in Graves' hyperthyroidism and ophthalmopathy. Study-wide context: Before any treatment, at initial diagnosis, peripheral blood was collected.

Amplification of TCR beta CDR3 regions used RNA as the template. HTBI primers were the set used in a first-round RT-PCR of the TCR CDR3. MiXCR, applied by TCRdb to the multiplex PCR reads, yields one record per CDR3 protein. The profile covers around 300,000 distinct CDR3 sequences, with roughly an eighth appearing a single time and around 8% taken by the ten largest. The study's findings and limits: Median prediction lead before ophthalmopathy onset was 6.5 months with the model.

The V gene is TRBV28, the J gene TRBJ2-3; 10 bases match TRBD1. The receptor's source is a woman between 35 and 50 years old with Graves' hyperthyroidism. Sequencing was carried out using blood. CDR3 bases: TGTGCCAGCAGTCCCTCGGGACAGGGGAATGCAGATACGCAGTATTTT. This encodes CASSPSGQGNADTQYF. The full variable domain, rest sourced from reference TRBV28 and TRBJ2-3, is DVKVTQSSRYLVKRTGEKVFLECVQDMDHENMFWYRQDPGLGLRLIYFSYDVKMKEKGDIPEGYSVSREKKERFSLILESASTNQTSMYLCASSPSGQGNADTQYFGPGTRLTVL.